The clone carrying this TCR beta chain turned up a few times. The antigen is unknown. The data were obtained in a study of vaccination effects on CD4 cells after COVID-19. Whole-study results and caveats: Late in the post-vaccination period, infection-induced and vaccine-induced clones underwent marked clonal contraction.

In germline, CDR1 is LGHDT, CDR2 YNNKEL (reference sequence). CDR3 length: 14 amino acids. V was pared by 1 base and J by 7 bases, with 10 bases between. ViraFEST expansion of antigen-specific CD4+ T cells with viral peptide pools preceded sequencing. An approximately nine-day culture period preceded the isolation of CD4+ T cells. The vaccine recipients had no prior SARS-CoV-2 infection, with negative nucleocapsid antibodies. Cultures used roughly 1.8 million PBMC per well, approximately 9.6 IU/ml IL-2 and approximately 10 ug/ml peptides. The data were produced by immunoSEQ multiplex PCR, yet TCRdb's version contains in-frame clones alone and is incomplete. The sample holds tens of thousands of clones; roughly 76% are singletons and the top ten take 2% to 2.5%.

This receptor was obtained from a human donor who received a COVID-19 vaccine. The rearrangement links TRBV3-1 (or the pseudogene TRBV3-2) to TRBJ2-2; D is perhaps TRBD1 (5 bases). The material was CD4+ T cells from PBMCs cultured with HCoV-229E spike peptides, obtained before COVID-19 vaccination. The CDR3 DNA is TGTGCCAGCAGCCAAGGGGGCGTTGGCGGGGAGCTGTTTTTT. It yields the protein CASSQGGVGGELFF.